A single sample is the source of the 4 T cell receptor beta chains below, sequenced in a study of blood T cell repertoires in COVID-19. TCRdb's copy holds only in-frame clones and misses some; the assay was immunoSEQ multiplex PCR. The data hold 70,000 or so clones, with 86% observed a single time. Sample: peripheral blood. These receptors all stem from a woman in her sixties or seventies with acute or convalescent COVID-19.

The chain couples TRBV2 to TRBJ2-3, with 8 positions matching TRBD1. Germline V gives CDR1 SNHLY, CDR2 FYNNEI. V dropped 6 bases and J dropped 3; count of bases not matched to a gene: 8. This CDR3 region has 15 residues. The CDR3 loop is CASSPRTGTTDTQYF. CDR3 nucleotide sequence: TGTGCCAGCAGCCCCAGGACAGGGACAACAGATACGCAGTATTTT.

The chain uses TRBV3-1 (or the pseudogene TRBV3-2) and TRBJ2-1, with a tentative D call TRBD2 (7 bases). The CDR3 consists of 15 residues. Trimming removed 2 bases at V and 8 bases at J, with 16 bases between. Germline V gene sequence: CDR1 LGHDT, CDR2 YNNKEL (reference sequence). CDR3 in amino acids: CASSQMWGGGYEQFF. CDR3 coding DNA: TGTGCCAGCAGCCAAATGTGGGGGGGCGGTTATGAGCAGTTCTTC.

Only one count was recorded for this clone. The chain joins TRBV2 to TRBJ2-1; D gene ambiguous. The germline V and J ends were trimmed by 4 bases and 0 bases, with 10 bases remaining between them. The germline gives CDR1 SNHLY, CDR2 FYNNEI. The length of the CDR3 is 15 residues. CDR3 coding DNA: TGTGCCAGCAGTGTAAGGCAGCGCTCCTACAATGAGCAGTTCTTC. It encodes CASSVRQRSYNEQFF.

The chain joins TRBV24-1 to TRBJ1-3; no definite D call. Germline V gene sequence: CDR1 KGHDR, CDR2 SFDVKD. Trimming left V 5 bases short and J 0 bases short, with 16 bases between. The CDR3 covers 17 residues. The CDR3 DNA reads TGTGCCACCAGTGGACCGGTGGTGGAGGGCTCTGGAAACACCATATATTTT. It yields the protein CATSGPVVEGSGNTIYF.